The 26 T cell receptor beta chains presented below share a single source sample, sequenced in a study of siplizumab effects on memory and regulatory T cells. The repertoire was sequenced with immunoSEQ multiplex PCR; TCRdb's copy has only in-frame clones and lacks some. Among more than 9,500 clones listed, approximately 45% were seen once. Cells of the mixed lymphocyte reaction were cocultured at 37 degrees C for roughly 6 days. These receptors' antigens are unknown. Material: CFSE-low (dividing) CD8+ T cells sorted from an allogeneic mixed lymphocyte reaction. The receptor set was obtained from a human donor in good health; the cells came from an allogeneic mixed lymphocyte reaction. Some clones in this sample may be carry-over from other donors' samples.

The chain employs TRBV5-1 and TRBJ2-2, with 9 bases fitting TRBD1. With 4 bases clipped from V and 5 bases from J, the junction kept 12 bases outside the gene matches. CDR1 is SGHRS, CDR2 YFSETQ, per germline. The CDR3 has 17 residues. This CDR3 reads CASSTDPGQGKTGELFF. DNA of the CDR3: TGCGCCAGCAGCACCGACCCGGGACAGGGTAAAACCGGGGAGCTGTTTTTT.

The V call is TRBV6-5, the J call TRBJ1-4, with D unclear. Trimming shortened V by 0 bases and J by 4 bases, and 12 bases separated the two germline ends. CDR1 and CDR2 from the germline V gene are MNHEY and SVGAGI. This CDR3 has 16 amino acids. The CDR3 loop reads CASSYSTGPGNEKLFF. CDR3 DNA: TGTGCCAGCAGTTACTCGACCGGGCCGGGTAATGAAAAACTGTTTTTT.

As concerns this clone: Its ends do not fully match the called genes, so a read error is possible. The chain couples TRBV7-7 to TRBJ2-7, with 8 positions matching TRBD1. Germline V gene sequence: CDR1 SSHAT, CDR2 FNYEAQ (reference sequence). The CDR3 has 15 amino acids. In DNA, the CDR3 is TGTGCTAGCAGCCCCGGGACAGGAGCCAAATACGAGCAGTACTTC. Encoded protein: CASSPGTGAKYEQYF.

This clone was detected once. This chain connects TRBV11-3 to TRBJ2-2; no definite D call. This CDR3 region has 13 residues. Germline loops: CDR1 SGHNT, CDR2 YENEEA. V was shortened by 5 bases and J by 5 bases, with 9 bases between the two germline ends. The CDR3 region has the DNA TGTGCCAGCAGCGAATGGGGAACCGGGGAGCTGTTTTTT. Translation gives CASSEWGTGELFF.

This chain connects TRBV15 to TRBJ2-7, with D perhaps assigned TRBD1 or TRBD2 (6 bases each). Between the trimmed V and J ends, which lost 3 bases and 2 bases, there was a span of 14 bases. The germline CDR1 and CDR2 sequences are LNHNV and YYDKDF (reference sequence). The length of the CDR3 is 15 residues. The CDR3 DNA sequence: TGTGCCACCAGCAGCCCGGGGGCGCCGCCCTACGAGCAGTACTTC. It yields the protein CATSSPGAPPYEQYF.

CDR3 bases: TGTGCCAGCAGCTTCATTGGATCGGGTTTCTACGAGCAGTACTTC. This translates into CASSFIGSGFYEQYF. V is TRBV5-4 and J is TRBJ2-7; no reliable D call. Germline V CDR1 and CDR2: SGHNT, YYREEE (reference sequence). This CDR3 comprises 15 residues. V was clipped by 2 bases and J by 3 bases, with 15 bases between them.

The chain recombines TRBV6-5 with TRBJ1-2, with a possible D match to TRBD1 (6 bases). CDR1 and CDR2 (germline): MNHEY, SVGAGI. This CDR3 region has 14 residues. V dropped 0 bases and J dropped 6 bases, with 11 bases sitting between them. The CDR3 DNA reads as TGTGCCAGCAGTTACTCGGGCAGGGGAGATGGCTACACCTTC. Protein sequence: CASSYSGRGDGYTF.

The chain has TRBV27 and TRBJ2-7; 7 nucleotides align to TRBD2. Germline CDR1 reads MNHEY; CDR2 reads SMNVEV (reference sequence). With 4 bases clipped from V and 2 bases from J, the junction kept 5 bases outside the gene matches. This CDR3 comprises 14 residues. Here the CDR3 reads CASSYGAGPYEQYF. Here the CDR3 DNA reads TGTGCCAGCAGTTATGGAGCGGGACCCTACGAGCAGTACTTC.

The chain links TRBV7-8 to TRBJ2-1, with TRBD1 identical over 10 bases. This CDR3 contains 19 residues. Per germline, CDR1 SGHVS and CDR2 FQNEAQ. V lost 10 bases, J lost 4 bases, and 22 bases stayed unmatched. CDR3 residues: CATSNPGTGARMGYNEQFF. The DNA for the CDR3 is TGTGCCACGTCAAACCCCGGGACAGGGGCCCGAATGGGGTACAATGAGCAGTTCTTC.

The chain is built from TRBV14 and TRBJ1-5; D uncertain. The CDR3 contains 13 residues. The germline V gene has CDR1 SGHDN and CDR2 FVKESK. Trimming left V 4 bases short and J 4 bases short, with 8 bases between. CDR3 sequence (DNA): TGTGCCAGCAGCCTGGGTCCTAATCAGCCCCAGCATTTT. It encodes CASSLGPNQPQHF.

The chain links TRBV18 to TRBJ2-7; D is tentatively TRBD1 or TRBD2 (5 bases each). Germline V lookup: CDR1 KGHSH, CDR2 LQKENI. This CDR3 contains 14 residues. V was shortened by 6 bases and J by 1 base, with 13 bases between the two germline ends. The CDR3 DNA is TGTGCCAGCTCCTACGGGACGCCGTCCTACGAGCAGTACTTC. Residues: CASSYGTPSYEQYF.

A note on this clone: The sample holds other DNA sequences that translate to the same CDR3. This chain connects TRBV5-6 to TRBJ2-4, with TRBD1 identical over 8 bases. This CDR3 spans 14 amino acids. Germline V CDR1 and CDR2: SGHDT, YYEEEE. With 2 bases clipped from V and 8 bases from J, the junction kept 6 bases outside the gene matches. CDR3 coding DNA: TGTGCCAGCAGCTTCGGTCAGGGGGCGTACATTCAGTACTTC. Translation: CASSFGQGAYIQYF. Supplemented by reference TRBV5-6 and TRBJ2-4, the full variable domain reads DAGVTQSPTHLIKTRGQQVTLRCSPKSGHDTVSWYQQALGQGPQFIFQYYEEEERQRGNFPDRFSGHQFPNYSSELNVNALLLGDSALYLCASSFGQGAYIQYFGAGTRLSVL.

The chain carries TRBV19 and TRBJ2-7, with 11 bases matching TRBD1. This CDR3 comprises 14 residues. Germline-derived CDR1 and CDR2 are LNHDA and SQIVND (reference sequence). Trimming at V came to 5 bases and at J to 4 bases, leaving 4 bases not matched to a gene. CDR3 nucleotides: TGTGCCAGTAGTGCCGGGACAGGGGGTTACGAGCAGTACTTC. This gives the protein CASSAGTGGYEQYF.

The chain combines TRBV12-5 with TRBJ1-5, with D unresolved. CDR3 length equals 18 residues. Germline V gene sequence: CDR1 LGHNT, CDR2 FRNRAP. Trimming stripped 1 base from V and 0 bases from J, with 16 bases between. The CDR3 reads CASGLALLGPSSNQPQHF. In DNA, the CDR3 is TGTGCTAGTGGTTTGGCACTTCTAGGCCCGAGTAGCAATCAGCCCCAGCATTTT.

The CDR3 region has the DNA TGTGCCAGCAGCTTGTACGACAGGGGGCGCTTCACCGGGGAGCTGTTTTTT. Protein product: CASSLYDRGRFTGELFF. This sequence joins TRBV5-6 and TRBJ2-2; 10 bases fit TRBD1. The trim removed 1 base at V and 4 bases at J, leaving 7 bases unmatched. Germline lookup yields CDR1 SGHDT and CDR2 YYEEEE. The CDR3 sequence is 17 residues long.

In its sample, this clone was seen a few times. The chain recombines TRBV27 with TRBJ1-1; a weak D match, TRBD1 (6 bases). The CDR3 sequence is 16 residues long. Germline lookup yields CDR1 MNHEY and CDR2 SMNVEV (reference sequence). Trimming took 3 bases from V and 5 from J, leaving 19 bases between them. The CDR3 reads CASSFVGGVGQTEAFF. The CDR3 DNA is TGTGCCAGCAGTTTCGTCGGGGGCGTCGGCCAAACTGAAGCTTTCTTT.

A few counts support this clone. The chain employs TRBV6-6 and TRBJ2-2; D gene unclear. The CDR3 totals 11 residues. CDR1 and CDR2 from the germline V gene are MNHNY and SVGAGI (reference sequence). Trimming removed 10 bases from V and 7 bases from J, with 10 bases in between. This chain's CDR3 is CAIRRVGELFF. The CDR3 nucleotides are TGTGCCATACGAAGGGTCGGGGAGCTGTTTTTT.

DNA of the CDR3: TGTGCCAGCAGTTCTAGCGGTTCTATAGGAACCGGGGAGCTGTTTTTT. Its translation: CASSSSGSIGTGELFF. The chain couples TRBV27 to TRBJ2-2; 7 bases fit TRBD2. The CDR3 has 16 amino acids. Germline CDR1 MNHEY, CDR2 SMNVEV (reference sequence). Trimming cost V 4 bases and J 5 bases; bases outside gene matches: 10.

The V and J genes are TRBV27 and TRBJ2-3; TRBD1 is a possible D gene (6 bases). V lost 5 bases to trimming and J lost 2 bases, with 17 bases between them. This CDR3 comprises 16 residues. Germline assignment: CDR1 MNHEY and CDR2 SMNVEV (reference sequence). CDR3 bases: TGTGCCAGCAGTACCCGGGACATCGCATCCACAGATACGCAGTATTTT. This encodes CASSTRDIASTDTQYF.

In this sample, this clone turned up a few times. V is TRBV12-5 and J is TRBJ2-1; D is unclear. Trimming shortened V by 5 bases and J by 0 bases, and 11 bases separated the two germline ends. The germline V gene has CDR1 LGHNT and CDR2 FRNRAP. The CDR3 contains 15 residues. CDR3 region: CASGSPPSSYNEQFF. CDR3 nucleotide sequence: TGTGCTAGTGGTAGTCCACCCAGCTCCTACAATGAGCAGTTCTTC.

The chain joins TRBV6-5 to TRBJ2-1; TRBD1 is a possible D gene (5 bases). The V gene lost 2 bases and the J gene lost 4 bases, with 6 bases spanning the gap. The CDR3 covers 13 residues. Germline values: CDR1 MNHEY, CDR2 SVGAGI. CDR3 DNA: TGTGCCAGCAGTTACCGACAGTACAATGAGCAGTTCTTC. This gives the protein CASSYRQYNEQFF.

The gene calls are TRBV2 and TRBJ2-1, with TRBD2 identical over 9 bases. Germline trimming cut 5 bases from V and 10 bases from J; bases unmatched to any gene: 6. Germline CDR1 is SNHLY and CDR2 is FYNNEI. This CDR3 spans 13 amino acids. CDR3 sequence (DNA): TGTGCCAGCAGTAAGGGACTAGCCCCGGAGCAGTTCTTC. It codes for CASSKGLAPEQFF.

This clone was seen a single time. CDR3: CASSPDWNRQPQHF. CDR3 DNA: TGTGCCAGCAGCCCGGACTGGAATCGCCAGCCCCAGCATTTT. The rearrangement joins TRBV27 to TRBJ1-5; D gene uncertain. The ends were cut back, 6 bases at V and 7 bases at J, with 16 bases in the middle. Looked up from germline, CDR1 is MNHEY and CDR2 is SMNVEV (reference sequence). The CDR3 contains 14 residues.

By share, this clone ranks as medium-sized. CDR3 residues: CASSAGSNEKLFF. The DNA of the CDR3 is TGTGCCAGCAGTGCAGGGTCTAATGAAAAACTGTTTTTT. V gene TRBV6-6 combines with J gene TRBJ1-4; TRBD1 might be the D (5 bases). The CDR3 extends over 13 amino acids. The germline V gene has CDR1 MNHNY and CDR2 SVGAGI (reference sequence). V was clipped by 5 bases and J by 3 bases, with 7 bases between them.

V is TRBV16 and J is TRBJ1-4; unclear D gene. The germline gives CDR1 KGHSY, CDR2 FQNENV. This CDR3 region has 13 residues. V was pared by 4 bases and J by 6 bases, with 9 bases between. The CDR3 region is CASSPPLYEKLFF. CDR3 bases: TGTGCCAGCAGCCCTCCCCTCTATGAAAAACTGTTTTTT.

V and J are TRBV11-1 and TRBJ2-2; D remains unclear. Per the germline V gene, CDR1 is SGHAT and CDR2 is FQDESV (reference sequence). Trimming removed 4 bases at V and 3 bases at J, with 3 bases between. The CDR3 has 12 amino acids. CDR3 DNA sequence: TGTGCCAGCAGCTCGTACACCGGGGAGCTGTTTTTT. Amino acid sequence: CASSSYTGELFF.